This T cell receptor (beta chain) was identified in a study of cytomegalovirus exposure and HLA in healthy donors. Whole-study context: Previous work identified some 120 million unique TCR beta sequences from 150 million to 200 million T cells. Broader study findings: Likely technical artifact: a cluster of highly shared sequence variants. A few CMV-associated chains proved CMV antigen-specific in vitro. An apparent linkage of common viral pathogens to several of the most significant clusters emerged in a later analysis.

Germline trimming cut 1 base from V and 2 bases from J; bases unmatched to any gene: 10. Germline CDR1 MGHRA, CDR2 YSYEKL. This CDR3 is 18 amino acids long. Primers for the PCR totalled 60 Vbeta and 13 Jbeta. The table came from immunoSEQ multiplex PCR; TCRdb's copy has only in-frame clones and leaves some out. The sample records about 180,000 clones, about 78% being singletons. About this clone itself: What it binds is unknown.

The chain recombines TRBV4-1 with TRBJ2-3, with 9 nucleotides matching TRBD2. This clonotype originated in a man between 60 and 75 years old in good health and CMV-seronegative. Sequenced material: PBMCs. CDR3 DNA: TGCGCCAGCAGCCAAGGCCCCCGAGCGGGAGGCTTCACAGATACGCAGTATTTT. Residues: CASSQGPRAGGFTDTQYF.